The T cell receptor (beta chain) under discussion was sequenced for a study of cytomegalovirus exposure and HLA in healthy donors. Study-level findings and limits: When the data were analyzed later, several of the most significant clusters appeared to be linked to common viral pathogens. The study designated 150 or so TCR beta chains cytomegalovirus-associated. Confirmation in vitro established that a few CMV-associated chains were specific for CMV antigens. Later genetic work tied a missense DCLRE1C variant to beta-chain V and J trimming.

PCR used 60 Vbeta primers and 13 Jbeta primers. Profiling relied on immunoSEQ multiplex PCR, and the TCRdb table lists in-frame clones only, not all of them. The sample has roughly 150,000 clones, around 84% seen once. The CDR3 is 15 residues long. V lost 6 bases to trimming and J lost 4 bases; unmatched junction nucleotides: 7. CDR1 and CDR2 from the germline V gene are MNHNS and SASEGT. To note about this clone: What it binds is unknown.

The chain has TRBV6-1 and TRBJ1-2, with 11 bases fitting TRBD1. The sequenced sample was PBMCs. The TCR comes from a boy younger than 10 in good health and CMV-seronegative. This CDR3 reads CASSHRDRGFYGYTF. DNA for the CDR3: TGTGCCAGCAGCCACCGGGACAGGGGGTTCTATGGCTACACCTTC.